This is a list of T cell receptor beta chains from one sample in a study of blood T cell repertoires in COVID-19. The protocol was immunoSEQ multiplex PCR, while the TCRdb copy is restricted to in-frame clones and leaves out a portion. Here the sample spans roughly 230,000 clones, more than 80% being singletons. Sequences were obtained from peripheral blood. Source of these receptors: a human donor in a cohort sampled during active COVID-19. Each CDR3 is given without its conserved first and last residue. Only some rows state a clone size, as once, few, many or a class for expanded clones.

abundance	v_gene	j_gene	CDR3aa
-	TRBV18	TRBJ2-4	ASSPGQGLMGNIQY
-	TRBV6-6	TRBJ1-1	ASSYSGGGQAEAF
-	TRBV2	TRBJ2-7	ASRGTRDRAYEQY
-	TRBV11-2	TRBJ2-2	ASRLRQNTGELF
-	TRBV9	TRBJ2-5	ASSLSTRQETQY
-	TRBV2	TRBJ2-7	ASSSRTSGSGEQY
-	TRBV19	TRBJ1-1	ASLPQGQAEAF
-	TRBV14	TRBJ1-1	ASSQDGGTGRTEAF
-	TRBV27	TRBJ1-3	ASSFSGGGNTIY
-	TRBV19	TRBJ1-6	ASSAQTGPGGSPLH
-	TRBV28	TRBJ1-2	ASTLRGGWGYT
-	TRBV12-3/TRBV12-4	TRBJ2-5	ATNSGSEETQY
-	TRBV18	TRBJ1-2	ASSGQGSNYGYT
-	TRBV27	TRBJ1-5	ASSLLGQGINQPQH
-	TRBV11-2	TRBJ2-7	ASSLGRLSYEQY
-	TRBV7-9	TRBJ1-2	ASSLGQGEDGYT
-	TRBV6-5	TRBJ1-3	ASSYDSGAGNTIY
-	TRBV7-8	TRBJ2-3	ASSPRDGRTDTQY
-	TRBV15	TRBJ2-1	ATSRAGTSEMYNEQF
-	TRBV12-3/TRBV12-4	TRBJ1-2	ASSRGQIYGYT
-	TRBV7-2	TRBJ2-3	ASSAPDRGLPTQY
few	TRBV27	TRBJ1-2	ASSFTGGTHGYT
-	TRBV27	TRBJ2-3	ATRRSPGGILDTQY
-	TRBV7-9	TRBJ1-1	ASSFPGTGRWEAF
-	TRBV10-3	TRBJ2-7	AISESGARSYEQY
-	TRBV11-1	TRBJ2-7	ASSRGSYRDEQY
once	TRBV15	TRBJ1-1	AVQGARNTEAF